This TCR beta chain was profiled in a study of T cells in Graves' hyperthyroidism and ophthalmopathy. Ophthalmopathy in the patients scored at least 3 on Clinical Activity Score and at least 4 on NOSPECS grade, lasting under 3 months. Lactation, pregnancy, other autoimmune disease or uncontrolled infection led to exclusion of patients. This clonotype has at least ten counts. Its antigen is still unknown. Study-wide results and caveats: Ophthalmopathy, which appeared later, was predicted by the model a median 6.5 months before onset.

The germline gives CDR1 SNHLY, CDR2 FYNNEI. This CDR3 region has 17 residues. Unmatched junction bases numbered 13, after V lost 4 bases and J lost 8 bases. Amplified TCR beta CDR3 regions came from RNA transcripts. The TCR CDR3 was amplified in a first-round RT-PCR using the HTBI primer set. TCRdb re-derived calls from the multiplex PCR reads in MiXCR, one entry per CDR3 protein. The sample has roughly 600,000 distinct CDR3 sequences, more than 14% seen once; the top ten hold roughly an eighth. The sample consisted of blood. The chain carries TRBV2 and TRBJ2-1; 11 bases line up with TRBD2. This TCR came from a woman aged 45-60 years with Graves' ophthalmopathy. CDR3 sequence (DNA): TGTGCCAGCAGTGGACCCGGAACTAGCGGGAGTCTCGATGAGCAGTTCTTC. Its translation: CASSGPGTSGSLDEQFF.